One and the same sample provided the 20 T cell receptor beta chains below, sequenced in a study of T cell responses to AZD1222 COVID-19 vaccine. Sequenced by immunoSEQ multiplex PCR; TCRdb stores in-frame clones only, minus some. The sample carries approximately 160,000 clones, roughly 90% recorded once. This sample comprised peripheral blood, obtained on day 0 of AZD1222 vaccination. The receptors come from an adult in good health.

The chain couples TRBV30 to TRBJ2-1; D is unresolved. With 2 bases removed from V and 4 bases from J, the gap between germline ends came to 15 bases. This CDR3 has 15 amino acids. The V gene's germline CDR1 is GTSNPN and CDR2 SVGIG (reference sequence). CDR3 DNA sequence: TGTGCCTGGAGTATTGGGAATGAACCTTACAATGAGCAGTTCTTC. This encodes CAWSIGNEPYNEQFF.

This rearrangement joins TRBV6-5 to TRBJ1-3; 7 nucleotides line up with TRBD1. The germline CDR1 and CDR2 sequences are MNHEY and SVGAGI. V dropped 6 bases and J dropped 0; count of bases not matched to a gene: 5. The CDR3 runs to 15 residues. This chain's CDR3 is CASRWDSFSGNTIYF. The CDR3 region has the DNA TGTGCCAGCAGATGGGACAGCTTCTCTGGAAACACCATATATTTT.

The J gene is TRBJ1-2, the V gene TRBV7-9, with 7 bases identical to TRBD1. The germline gives CDR1 SEHNR, CDR2 FQNEAQ (reference sequence). With V trimmed by 6 bases and J by 5 bases, 9 bases remained unmatched. The CDR3 is 14 residues long. This CDR3 reads CASRDPGGTYGYTF. For the CDR3, the DNA is TGTGCCAGCAGGGACCCAGGGGGGACATATGGCTACACCTTC.

The CDR3 bases are TGTGCCAGCAGCTTAGAGTGGGGATGGTGGGAGGGCGGAAATGAGCAGTTCTTC. It is translated as CASSLEWGWWEGGNEQFF. The chain has TRBV7-3 and TRBJ2-1; 7 bases align to TRBD2. J gave up 7 bases and V 2 bases, and 17 bases lay outside the gene matches. In germline, CDR1 is SGHTA, CDR2 FQGTGA. This CDR3 has 18 amino acids. The full variable domain, its missing parts supplied by reference TRBV7-3 and TRBJ2-1, is GAGVSQTPSNKVTEKGKYVELRCDPISGHTALYWYRQSLGQGPEFLIYFQGTGAADDSGLPNDRFFAVRPEGSVSTLKIQRTERGDSAVYLCASSLEWGWWEGGNEQFFGPGTRLTVL.

V is TRBV10-3 and J is TRBJ1-1; the match to TRBD1 covers 8 bases. There are 14 residues in the CDR3. J lost 1 base, V lost 8 bases, and 6 bases had no gene match. Germline assignment: CDR1 ENHRY and CDR2 SYGVKD. CDR3 DNA sequence: TGTGCCATCTCCTCTGGACAGGGGAACACTGAAGCTTTCTTT. It is translated as CAISSGQGNTEAFF.

The chain recombines TRBV2 with TRBJ1-4; D gene ambiguous. The V end was cut by 4 bases, the J end by 1 base, with 4 bases between. The germline CDR1 and CDR2 sequences are SNHLY and FYNNEI. This CDR3 comprises 13 residues. Written as DNA, the CDR3 is TGTGCCAGCAGTGTAGAAACTAATGAAAAACTGTTTTTT. Protein product: CASSVETNEKLFF.

The J gene is TRBJ2-1, the V gene TRBV3-1 (or the pseudogene TRBV3-2); D remains unclear. This CDR3 is built from 12 residues. Deletions cut 6 bases from V and 5 bases from J, with 8 bases between. Germline loops: CDR1 LGHDT, CDR2 YNNKEL (reference sequence). The CDR3 region is CASSLPNNEQFF. CDR3 DNA sequence: TGTGCCAGCAGTCTACCCAACAATGAGCAGTTCTTC.

As concerns this clone: Other DNA sequences in this sample translate to the same CDR3. CDR3 sequence (DNA): TGCGCCAGCAGCCCGGACTCCTACGAGCAGTACTTC. Protein sequence: CASSPDSYEQYF. The rearrangement links TRBV5-1 to TRBJ2-7; D remains ambiguous. V was cut by 4 bases and J by 0 bases, with 5 bases left in between. CDR1 SGHRS and CDR2 YFSETQ come from the germline V gene. The CDR3 totals 12 residues. The whole variable domain, remainder taken from reference TRBV5-1 and TRBJ2-7, is KAGVTQTPRYLIKTRGQQVTLSCSPISGHRSVSWYQQTPGQGLQFLFEYFSETQRNKGNFPGRFSGRQFSNSRSEMNVSTLELGDSALYLCASSPDSYEQYFGPGTRLTVT.

The chain joins TRBV3-1 (or the pseudogene TRBV3-2) to TRBJ1-6; D ambiguous. The CDR3 sequence is 13 residues long. Germline CDR1 is LGHDT and CDR2 is YNNKEL (reference sequence). Trimming removed 4 bases at V and 5 bases at J, with 6 bases between. In nucleotides, the CDR3 is TGTGCCAGCAGCCCGAAAGATAATTCACCCCTCCACTTT. It codes for CASSPKDNSPLHF.

The chain is built from TRBV28 and TRBJ2-5; TRBD2 is a possible D gene (6 bases). The CDR3 is 16 residues long. Per the germline V gene, CDR1 is MDHEN and CDR2 is SYDVKM. The V end lost 5 bases, the J end lost 4 bases, and 20 bases lay between the germline ends. This CDR3 is CASSLRVGGIRETQYF. As DNA, the CDR3 is TGTGCCAGCAGTCTGCGGGTGGGAGGTATCCGAGAGACCCAGTACTTC.

The genes are TRBV9 and TRBJ2-1; D not certain. V gave up 3 bases and J gave up 8 bases, with 18 bases separating them. The CDR3 totals 15 residues. CDR1 is SGDLS and CDR2 is YYNGEE in the germline V gene. The CDR3 loop is CASSARPLAGDEQFF. The CDR3 nucleotides read TGTGCCAGCAGCGCGAGACCCTTAGCCGGCGATGAGCAGTTCTTC.

This chain joins TRBV19 and TRBJ2-7; 12 nucleotides align to TRBD2. The CDR3 has 14 residues. The V gene's germline CDR1 is LNHDA and CDR2 SQIVND (reference sequence). V was clipped by 5 bases and J by 12 bases; unmatched bases: 11. As DNA, the CDR3 is TGTGCCAGTAGTGAGACTAGCGGGAGATTTCCACTGTACTTC. Protein: CASSETSGRFPLYF.

The chain has TRBV14 and TRBJ2-5; weak D call: TRBD2 (6 bases). There are 15 residues in the CDR3. Trimming removed 4 bases at V and 4 bases at J, with 16 bases between. Germline CDR1 SGHDN, CDR2 FVKESK. CDR3 amino acids: CASSPGLILGETQYF. The DNA for the CDR3 is TGTGCCAGCAGCCCCGGACTAATCCTAGGAGAGACCCAGTACTTC.

J is TRBJ2-1 and V is TRBV15, with unresolved D. The germline CDR1 and CDR2 sequences are LNHNV and YYDKDF (reference sequence). V lost 1 base and J lost 5, with 12 bases in between. The CDR3 has 15 amino acids. This CDR3 is CATSRVNGENNEQFF. CDR3 coding DNA: TGTGCCACCAGCAGAGTGAACGGTGAAAACAATGAGCAGTTCTTC.

J is TRBJ1-1 and V is TRBV6-5; D is unresolved. Germline lookup yields CDR1 MNHEY and CDR2 SVGAGI. V lost 10 bases and J 0 bases, leaving 9 bases between the germline ends. CDR3 length equals 12 residues. The CDR3 DNA follows: TGTGCCACCAGCATCATGAACACTGAAGCTTTCTTT. Its protein product is CATSIMNTEAFF.

The DNA for the CDR3 is TGCGCCAGCAGCTATTCCCCGGACGGGAACACTGAAGCTTTCTTT. It is translated as CASSYSPDGNTEAFF. The chain couples TRBV5-1 to TRBJ1-1; unclear D gene. CDR1 and CDR2 (germline): SGHRS, YFSETQ. CDR3 length: 15 amino acids. The V and J ends lost 3 bases and 1 base respectively, with 13 bases between them.

The rearrangement links TRBV12-3 or TRBV12-4 to TRBJ1-1; no clear D. Trimming pared 7 bases from V and 1 base from J, leaving 10 bases between. The CDR3 has 13 residues. The CDR3 protein is CASKVGWNTEAFF. CDR3 coding DNA: TGTGCCAGCAAGGTTGGATGGAACACTGAAGCTTTCTTT.

The CDR3 DNA is TGCGCCAGCAGCTTTGACCCTAACTATGGCTACACCTTC. Amino acids: CASSFDPNYGYTF. This rearrangement joins TRBV5-1 to TRBJ1-2; no clear D gene. CDR3 size: 13 residues. Germline V gene data show CDR1 as SGHRS and CDR2 as YFSETQ. V was trimmed by 2 bases and J by 0 bases, leaving 5 bases between them.

Concerning this clone: Other DNA sequences in the same sample also yield this CDR3. The chain uses TRBV11-3 and TRBJ1-2, with 8 bases identical to TRBD1. There are 14 residues in the CDR3. Germline CDR1 reads SGHNT; CDR2 reads YENEEA. With V trimmed by 5 bases and J by 3 bases, 5 bases remained unmatched. The CDR3 sequence: CASSAGQGHYGYTF. The DNA for the CDR3 is TGTGCCAGCAGCGCAGGACAGGGACACTATGGCTACACCTTC.

V usage is TRBV7-2 and J usage is TRBJ2-5; a weak D match, TRBD2 (5 bases). Germline V lookup: CDR1 SGHTA, CDR2 FQGNSA. Trimming removed 5 bases from V and 1 base from J, with 14 bases in between. CDR3 length equals 15 residues. CDR3 sequence (DNA): TGTGCCAGCAGCCCCGGGGAGAGGTTCCAAGAGACCCAGTACTTC. This translates into CASSPGERFQETQYF.